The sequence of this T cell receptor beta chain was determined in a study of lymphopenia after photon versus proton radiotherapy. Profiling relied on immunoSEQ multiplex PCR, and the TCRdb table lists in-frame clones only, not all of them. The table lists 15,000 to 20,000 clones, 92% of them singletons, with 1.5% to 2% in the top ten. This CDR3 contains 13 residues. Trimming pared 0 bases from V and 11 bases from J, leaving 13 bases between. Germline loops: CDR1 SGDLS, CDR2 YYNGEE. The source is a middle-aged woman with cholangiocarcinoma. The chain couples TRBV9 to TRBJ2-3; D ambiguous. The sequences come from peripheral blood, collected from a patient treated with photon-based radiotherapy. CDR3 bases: TGTGCCAGCAGCGTAGGTTCGAGCTCAGGGCAGTATTTT. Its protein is CASSVGSSSGQYF.